Sequencing of this T cell receptor (beta chain) was carried out in a study of shared clonotypes between healthy human individuals. On this clone itself: This may come from a read error, since a much larger clone is one base off.

This CDR3 comprises 14 residues. Germline CDR1 SGHRS, CDR2 YFSETQ. Trimming left V 0 bases short and J 6 bases short, with 13 bases between. The data were produced by immunoSEQ multiplex PCR, yet TCRdb's version contains in-frame clones alone and is incomplete. The table lists about 470,000 clones, roughly 83% of them singletons, with less than 15% in the top ten. The chain couples TRBV5-1 to TRBJ2-7, with D unclear. This TCR was recovered from a woman in her forties in good health. Some clones in this sample may be carry-over from other donors' samples. Source material: PBMCs. The CDR3: CASSLASVRPEQYF. The CDR3 nucleotides read TGCGCCAGCAGCTTGGCCAGTGTTAGGCCCGAGCAGTACTTC. The whole variable domain, remainder taken from reference TRBV5-1 and TRBJ2-7, is KAGVTQTPRYLIKTRGQQVTLSCSPISGHRSVSWYQQTPGQGLQFLFEYFSETQRNKGNFPGRFSGRQFSNSRSEMNVSTLELGDSALYLCASSLASVRPEQYFGPGTRLTVT.